This T cell receptor beta chain was captured in a study of T cells in Graves' hyperthyroidism and ophthalmopathy. Study-wide context: Peripheral blood collection took place at initial diagnosis, before any treatment.

This clonotype has more than one count but fewer than ten. Amplified TCR beta CDR3 regions came from RNA transcripts. Using the HTBI primer set, a first-round RT-PCR was run on the TCR CDR3. MiXCR was run by TCRdb on the multiplex PCR reads, yielding one entry per CDR3 protein. Among some 500,000 distinct CDR3 sequences listed, about 15% were seen once. The CDR3 length is 10 residues. Germline CDR1 reads MNHEY; CDR2 reads SMNVEV (reference sequence). V shed 6 bases and J shed 9 bases, with 6 bases lying between them. The sequencing sample was made of blood. The sequence came from a woman aged 30 to 39 with Graves' ophthalmopathy. The chain uses TRBV27 and TRBJ2-1, with D perhaps given as TRBD1 or TRBD2 (5 bases each). DNA of the CDR3: TGTGCCAGCAGGGGGGTTGAGCAGTTCTTC. Encoded protein: CASRGVEQFF.